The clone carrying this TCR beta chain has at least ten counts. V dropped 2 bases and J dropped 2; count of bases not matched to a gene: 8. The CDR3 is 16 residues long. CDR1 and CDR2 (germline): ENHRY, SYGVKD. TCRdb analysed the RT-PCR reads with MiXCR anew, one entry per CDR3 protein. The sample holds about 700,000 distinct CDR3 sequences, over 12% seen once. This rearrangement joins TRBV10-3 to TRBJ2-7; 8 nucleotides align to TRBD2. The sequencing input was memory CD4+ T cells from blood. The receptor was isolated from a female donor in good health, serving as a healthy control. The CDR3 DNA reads TGTGCCATCAGTGAGCCTAGGACTAGCTCTGCCTACGAGCAGTACTTC. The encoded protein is CAISEPRTSSAYEQYF.